Presented here are 6 T cell receptor beta chains from one specimen sequenced in a study of shared clonotypes between healthy human individuals. Measured with immunoSEQ multiplex PCR; TCRdb has only the in-frame clones, and not every one. This sample yields under 750,000 clones, of which approximately 72% are seen a single time; more than 1.5% belongs to the top ten. The sample comprised memory CD4+ T cells sorted from blood. Subset indicated: CD45RA-negative fraction. The origin of the receptors is a woman aged 25 to 39 in good health.

As concerns this clone: One base away lies a much larger clone, so this may be a sequencing read error. V and J are TRBV5-4 and TRBJ2-5; D is unresolved. Per the germline V gene, CDR1 is SGHNT and CDR2 is YYREEE (reference sequence). The CDR3 has 11 amino acids. The germline V and J ends were trimmed by 4 bases and 4 bases, with 5 bases remaining between them. The CDR3 is CASSRRETQYF. The CDR3 DNA sequence: TGTGCCAGCAGCCGGAGAGAGACCCAGTACTTC.

In regard to this clone: This could be a read error, since a much larger clone is one nucleotide away. This sample includes further DNA sequences coding for the same CDR3. The CDR3 loop is CASSSQETQYF. The DNA for the CDR3 is TGTGCCAGCAGCTCCCAAGAGACCCAGTACTTC. This sequence joins TRBV7-2 and TRBJ2-5; D unresolved. V was trimmed by 4 bases and J by 1 base, leaving 1 base between them. This CDR3 is built from 11 residues. Germline CDR1 is SGHTA and CDR2 is FQGNSA.

CDR3 residues: CASSQLAGPYNEQFF. The CDR3 nucleotides read TGCGCCAGCAGCCAATTAGCGGGCCCCTACAATGAGCAGTTCTTC. The genes are TRBV4-1 and TRBJ2-1, with 7 bases aligning to TRBD2. J lost 2 bases, V lost 2 bases, and 3 bases had no gene match. CDR1 MGHRA and CDR2 YSYEKL come from the germline V gene. There are 15 residues in the CDR3.

This clone was recorded only once. V gene TRBV5-1 combines with J gene TRBJ2-1; 9 nucleotides align to TRBD1. Germline trimming cut 7 bases from V and 4 bases from J; bases unmatched to any gene: 9. The CDR3 is 15 residues long. Germline CDR1 and CDR2: SGHRS and YFSETQ. In DNA form, the CDR3 reads TGCGCCAGCCGGGCCGGGACAGGGACGTACAATGAGCAGTTCTTC. Translating it yields CASRAGTGTYNEQFF. Looking up the rest from reference TRBV5-1 and TRBJ2-1 gives the full variable domain: KAGVTQTPRYLIKTRGQQVTLSCSPISGHRSVSWYQQTPGQGLQFLFEYFSETQRNKGNFPGRFSGRQFSNSRSEMNVSTLELGDSALYLCASRAGTGTYNEQFFGPGTRLTVL.

J is TRBJ2-1 and V is TRBV5-4; 8 bases are shared with TRBD2. The trim removed 0 bases at V and 5 bases at J, leaving 4 bases unmatched. The CDR3 covers 15 residues. Germline CDR1 reads SGHNT; CDR2 reads YYREEE (reference sequence). CDR3 region: CASSLGSGTNNEQFF. For the CDR3, the DNA is TGTGCCAGCAGCTTGGGTAGCGGGACTAACAATGAGCAGTTCTTC.

V usage is TRBV21-1 and J usage is TRBJ2-2; the DNA was not used to check the table's D call, TRBD1. TRBV21-1 is a recognized pseudogene. CDR3 size: 18 residues. In DNA form, the CDR3 reads TGTGCCAGCAGCAGGGAACATTCAGGGGGCGAGGGCACCGGGGAGCTGTTTTTT. This codes for CASSREHSGGEGTGELFF.